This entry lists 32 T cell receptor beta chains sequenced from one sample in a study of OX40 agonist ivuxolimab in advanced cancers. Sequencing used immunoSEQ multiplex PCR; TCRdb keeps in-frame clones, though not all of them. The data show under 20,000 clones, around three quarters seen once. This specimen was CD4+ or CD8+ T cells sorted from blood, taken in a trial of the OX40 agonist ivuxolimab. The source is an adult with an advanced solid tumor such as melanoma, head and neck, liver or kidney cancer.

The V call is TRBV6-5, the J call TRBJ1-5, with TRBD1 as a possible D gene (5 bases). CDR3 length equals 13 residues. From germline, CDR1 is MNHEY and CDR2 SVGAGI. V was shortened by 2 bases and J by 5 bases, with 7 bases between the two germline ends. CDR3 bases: TGTGCCAGCAGTTACGGGACCTATCAGCCCCAGCATTTT. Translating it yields CASSYGTYQPQHF.

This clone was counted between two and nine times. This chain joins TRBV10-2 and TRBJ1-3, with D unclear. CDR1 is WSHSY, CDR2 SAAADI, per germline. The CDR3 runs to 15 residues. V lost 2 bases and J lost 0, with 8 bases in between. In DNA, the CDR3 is TGCGCCAGCAGTGAGACGTCGGCCTCTGGAAACACCATATATTTT. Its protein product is CASSETSASGNTIYF.

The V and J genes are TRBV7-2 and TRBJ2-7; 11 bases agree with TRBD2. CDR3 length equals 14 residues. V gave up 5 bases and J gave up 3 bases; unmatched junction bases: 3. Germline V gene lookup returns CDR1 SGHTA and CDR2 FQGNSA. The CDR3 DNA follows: TGTGCCAGCAGCCCCGGGACTAGCGGCTACGAGCAGTACTTC. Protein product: CASSPGTSGYEQYF.

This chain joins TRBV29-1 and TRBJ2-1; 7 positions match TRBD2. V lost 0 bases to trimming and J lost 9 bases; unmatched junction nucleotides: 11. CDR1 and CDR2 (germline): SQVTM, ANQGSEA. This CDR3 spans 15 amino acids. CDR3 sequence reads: CSVEESGGRRGEQFF. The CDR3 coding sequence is TGCAGCGTTGAAGAATCCGGCGGGAGAAGAGGTGAGCAGTTCTTC.

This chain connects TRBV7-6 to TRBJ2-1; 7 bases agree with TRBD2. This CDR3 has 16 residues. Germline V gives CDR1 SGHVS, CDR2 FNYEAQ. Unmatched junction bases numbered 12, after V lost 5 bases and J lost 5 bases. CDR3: CASSPRLASPDNEQFF. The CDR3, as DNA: TGTGCCAGCAGCCCCCGACTAGCCTCCCCAGACAATGAGCAGTTCTTC.

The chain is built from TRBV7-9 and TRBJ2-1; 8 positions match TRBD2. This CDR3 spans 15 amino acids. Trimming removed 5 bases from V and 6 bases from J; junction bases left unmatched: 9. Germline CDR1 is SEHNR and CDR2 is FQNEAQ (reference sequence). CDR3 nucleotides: TGTGCCAGCAGCCCCCGGGAGGGTACTATCAATGAGCAGTTCTTC. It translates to CASSPREGTINEQFF.

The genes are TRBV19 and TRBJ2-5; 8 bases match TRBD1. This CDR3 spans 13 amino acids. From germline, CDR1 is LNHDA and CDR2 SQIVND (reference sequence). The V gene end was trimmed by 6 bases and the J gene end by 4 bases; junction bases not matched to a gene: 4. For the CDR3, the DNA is TGTGCCAGTAGGGACAGGGCGGGAGAGACCCAGTACTTC. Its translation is CASRDRAGETQYF.

CDR3 coding DNA: TGTGCCAGCAGCTACCGGACAGGGCTCCAAGAGACCCAGTACTTC. As protein: CASSYRTGLQETQYF. The chain has TRBV7-8 and TRBJ2-5, with 8 positions matching TRBD1. This CDR3 is 15 amino acids long. With 4 bases clipped from V and 1 base from J, the junction kept 5 bases outside the gene matches. The V gene's germline CDR1 is SGHVS and CDR2 FQNEAQ.

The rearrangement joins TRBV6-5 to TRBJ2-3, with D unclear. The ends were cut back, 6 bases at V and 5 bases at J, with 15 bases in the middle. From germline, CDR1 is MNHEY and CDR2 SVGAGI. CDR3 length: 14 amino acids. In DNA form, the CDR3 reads TGTGCCAGCAGCCCCCGGGCGGAGCTAGATACGCAGTATTTT. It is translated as CASSPRAELDTQYF.

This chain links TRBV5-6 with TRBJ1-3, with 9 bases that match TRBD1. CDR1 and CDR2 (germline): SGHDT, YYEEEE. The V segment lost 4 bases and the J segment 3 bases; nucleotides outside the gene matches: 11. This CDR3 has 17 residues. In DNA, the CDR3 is TGTGCCAGCAGCCGGACAGGGGAGAATCAGTATGGAAACACCATATATTTT. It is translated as CASSRTGENQYGNTIYF.

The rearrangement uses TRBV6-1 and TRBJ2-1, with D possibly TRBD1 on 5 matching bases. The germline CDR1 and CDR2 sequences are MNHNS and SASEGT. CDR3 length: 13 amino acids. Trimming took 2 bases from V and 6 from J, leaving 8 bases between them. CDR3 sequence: CASSEYRLNEQFF. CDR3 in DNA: TGTGCCAGCAGTGAATACAGGCTCAATGAGCAGTTCTTC.

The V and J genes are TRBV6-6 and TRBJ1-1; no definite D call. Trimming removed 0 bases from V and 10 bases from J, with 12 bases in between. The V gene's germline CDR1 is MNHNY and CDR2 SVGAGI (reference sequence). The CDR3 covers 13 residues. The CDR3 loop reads CASSYSEKSGAFF. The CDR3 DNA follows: TGTGCCAGCAGTTACTCGGAGAAAAGCGGAGCTTTCTTT.

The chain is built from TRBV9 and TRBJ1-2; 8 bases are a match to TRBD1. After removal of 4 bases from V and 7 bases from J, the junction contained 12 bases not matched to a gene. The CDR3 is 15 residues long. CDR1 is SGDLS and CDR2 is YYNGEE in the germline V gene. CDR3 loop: CASSPGAGRGPGYTF. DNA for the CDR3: TGTGCCAGCAGCCCAGGGGCCGGCAGGGGGCCTGGCTACACCTTC. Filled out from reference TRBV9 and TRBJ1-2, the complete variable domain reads DSGVTQTPKHLITATGQRVTLRCSPRSGDLSVYWYQQSLDQGLQFLIQYYNGEERAKGNILERFSAQQFPDLHSELNLSSLELGDSALYFCASSPGAGRGPGYTFGSGTRLTVV.

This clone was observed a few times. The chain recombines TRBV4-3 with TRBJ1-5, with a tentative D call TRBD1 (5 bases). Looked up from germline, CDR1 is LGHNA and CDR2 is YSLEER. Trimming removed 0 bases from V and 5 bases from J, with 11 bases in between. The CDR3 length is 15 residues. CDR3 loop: CASSQDRQRDQPQHF. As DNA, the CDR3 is TGCGCCAGCAGCCAAGATAGACAGAGAGATCAGCCCCAGCATTTT.

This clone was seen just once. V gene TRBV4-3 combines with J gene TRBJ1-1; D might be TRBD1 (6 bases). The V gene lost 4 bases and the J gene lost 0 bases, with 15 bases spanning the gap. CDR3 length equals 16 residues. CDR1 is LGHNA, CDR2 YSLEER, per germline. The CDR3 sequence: CASSPGAGDMNTEAFF. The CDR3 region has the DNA TGCGCCAGCAGCCCCGGGGCAGGGGATATGAACACTGAAGCTTTCTTT.

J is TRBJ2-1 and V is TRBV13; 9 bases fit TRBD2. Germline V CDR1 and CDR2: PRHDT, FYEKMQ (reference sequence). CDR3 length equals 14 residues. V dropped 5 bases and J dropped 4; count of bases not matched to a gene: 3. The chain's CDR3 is CASSVAGVYNEQFF. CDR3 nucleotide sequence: TGTGCCAGCAGCGTAGCGGGGGTATACAATGAGCAGTTCTTC.

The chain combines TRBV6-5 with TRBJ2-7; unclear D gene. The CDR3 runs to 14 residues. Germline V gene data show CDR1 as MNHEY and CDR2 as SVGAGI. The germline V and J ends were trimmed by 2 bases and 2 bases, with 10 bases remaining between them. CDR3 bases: TGTGCCAGCAGTTACAAGGGAACTCCCTACGAGCAGTACTTC. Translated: CASSYKGTPYEQYF.

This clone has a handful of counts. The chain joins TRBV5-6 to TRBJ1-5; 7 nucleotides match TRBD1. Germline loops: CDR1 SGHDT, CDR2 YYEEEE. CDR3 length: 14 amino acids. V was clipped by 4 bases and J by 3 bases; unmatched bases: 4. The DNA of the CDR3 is TGTGCCAGCAGCCTCGGGACAGTCAATCAGCCCCAGCATTTT. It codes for CASSLGTVNQPQHF.

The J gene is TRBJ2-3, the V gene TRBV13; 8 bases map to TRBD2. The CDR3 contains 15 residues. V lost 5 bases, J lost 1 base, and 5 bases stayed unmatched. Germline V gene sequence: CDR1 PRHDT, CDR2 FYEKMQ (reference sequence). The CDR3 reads CASSTLRGGTDTQYF. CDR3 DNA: TGTGCCAGCAGCACCTTGCGGGGGGGCACAGATACGCAGTATTTT.

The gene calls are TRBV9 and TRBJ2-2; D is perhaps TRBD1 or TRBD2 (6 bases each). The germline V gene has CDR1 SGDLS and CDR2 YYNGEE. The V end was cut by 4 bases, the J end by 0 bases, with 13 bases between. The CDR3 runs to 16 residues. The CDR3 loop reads CASSPRGQANTGELFF. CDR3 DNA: TGTGCCAGCAGCCCCCGGGGGCAGGCGAACACCGGGGAGCTGTTTTTT.

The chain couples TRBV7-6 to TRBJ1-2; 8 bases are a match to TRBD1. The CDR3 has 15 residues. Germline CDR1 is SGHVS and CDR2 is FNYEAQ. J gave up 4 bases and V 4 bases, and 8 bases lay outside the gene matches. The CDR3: CASSSGQGSVYGYTF. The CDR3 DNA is TGTGCCAGCAGCTCAGGACAGGGATCAGTCTATGGCTACACCTTC.

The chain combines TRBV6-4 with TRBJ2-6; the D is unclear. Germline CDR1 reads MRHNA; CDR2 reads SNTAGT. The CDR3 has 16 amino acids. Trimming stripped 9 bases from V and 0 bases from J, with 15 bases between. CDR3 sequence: CASGPSAGSGANVLTF. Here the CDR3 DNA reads TGTGCCAGTGGACCCTCGGCAGGCTCTGGGGCCAACGTCCTGACTTTC.

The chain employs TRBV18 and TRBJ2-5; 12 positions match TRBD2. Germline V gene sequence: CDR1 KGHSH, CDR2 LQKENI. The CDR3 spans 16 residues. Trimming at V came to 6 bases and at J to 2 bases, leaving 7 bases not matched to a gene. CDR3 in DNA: TGTGCCAGCTCCCCGACTAGCGGGAGTTTTCAAGAGACCCAGTACTTC. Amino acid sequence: CASSPTSGSFQETQYF.

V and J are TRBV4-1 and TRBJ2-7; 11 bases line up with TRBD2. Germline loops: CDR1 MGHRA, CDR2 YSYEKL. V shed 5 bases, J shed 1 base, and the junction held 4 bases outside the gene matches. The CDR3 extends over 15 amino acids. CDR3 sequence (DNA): TGCGCCAGCAGCTCGGGACTAGCGGAATCCTACGAGCAGTACTTC. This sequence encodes CASSSGLAESYEQYF.

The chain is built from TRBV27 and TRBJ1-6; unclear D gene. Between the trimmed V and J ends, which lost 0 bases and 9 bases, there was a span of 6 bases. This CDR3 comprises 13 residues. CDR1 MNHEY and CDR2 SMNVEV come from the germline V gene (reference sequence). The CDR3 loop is CASSLSFLSPLHF. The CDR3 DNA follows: TGTGCCAGCAGTTTATCATTCCTTTCACCCCTCCACTTT.

CDR3 sequence (DNA): TGTGCCACCAGGGGAGAAACAGACTACGAGCAGTACTTC. It encodes CATRGETDYEQYF. The V gene is TRBV7-9, the J gene TRBJ2-7; maybe TRBD1 (6 bases). Germline CDR1 is SEHNR and CDR2 is FQNEAQ (reference sequence). V gave up 10 bases and J gave up 3 bases, with 16 bases separating them. The CDR3 loop spans 13 amino acids.

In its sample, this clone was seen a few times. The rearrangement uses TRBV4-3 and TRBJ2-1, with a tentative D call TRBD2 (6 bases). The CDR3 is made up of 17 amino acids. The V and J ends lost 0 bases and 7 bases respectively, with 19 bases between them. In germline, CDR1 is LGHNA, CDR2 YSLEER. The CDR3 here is CASSQDPVERRANEQFF. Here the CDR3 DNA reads TGCGCCAGCAGCCAAGATCCCGTGGAGCGGAGGGCTAATGAGCAGTTCTTC.

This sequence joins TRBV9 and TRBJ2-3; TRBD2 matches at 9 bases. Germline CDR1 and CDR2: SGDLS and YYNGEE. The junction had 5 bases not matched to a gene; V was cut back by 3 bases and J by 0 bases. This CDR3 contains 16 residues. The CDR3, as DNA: TGTGCCAGCAGCGGCGCGACTAGCGGTAGCACAGATACGCAGTATTTT. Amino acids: CASSGATSGSTDTQYF. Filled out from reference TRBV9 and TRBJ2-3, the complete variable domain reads DSGVTQTPKHLITATGQRVTLRCSPRSGDLSVYWYQQSLDQGLQFLIQYYNGEERAKGNILERFSAQQFPDLHSELNLSSLELGDSALYFCASSGATSGSTDTQYFGPGTRLTVL.

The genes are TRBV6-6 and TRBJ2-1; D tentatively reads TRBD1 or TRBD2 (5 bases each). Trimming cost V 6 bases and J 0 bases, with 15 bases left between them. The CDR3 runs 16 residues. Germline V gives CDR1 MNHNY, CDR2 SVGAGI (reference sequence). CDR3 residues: CASSLGTGSSYNEQFF. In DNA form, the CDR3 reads TGTGCCAGCAGCTTAGGGACGGGGAGCTCCTACAATGAGCAGTTCTTC.

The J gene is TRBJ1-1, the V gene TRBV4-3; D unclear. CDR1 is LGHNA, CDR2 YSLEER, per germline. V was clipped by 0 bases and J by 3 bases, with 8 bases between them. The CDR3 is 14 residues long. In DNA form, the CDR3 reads TGCGCCAGCAGCCAAGATAGGCGGTACACTGAAGCTTTCTTT. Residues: CASSQDRRYTEAFF.

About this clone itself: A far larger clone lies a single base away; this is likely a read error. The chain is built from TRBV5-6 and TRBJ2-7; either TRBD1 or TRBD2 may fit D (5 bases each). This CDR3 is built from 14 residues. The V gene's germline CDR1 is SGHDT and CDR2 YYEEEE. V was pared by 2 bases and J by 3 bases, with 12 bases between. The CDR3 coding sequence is TGTGCCAGCAGCTTCGGGGCAGGCCTCTACGAGCAGTACTTC. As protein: CASSFGAGLYEQYF.

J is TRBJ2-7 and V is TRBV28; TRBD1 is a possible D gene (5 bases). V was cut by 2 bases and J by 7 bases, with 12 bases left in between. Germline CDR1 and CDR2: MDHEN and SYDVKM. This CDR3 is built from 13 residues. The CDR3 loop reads CASSLVRVGEQYF. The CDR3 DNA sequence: TGTGCCAGCAGTTTAGTCAGGGTGGGGGAGCAGTACTTC.